This TCR beta chain was profiled in a study of ipilimumab plus nivolumab after autologous stem cell transplantation. Study results and limitations: The authors say TCR, Treg and microbiome findings warrant further study.

In this sample, this clone turned up a few times. Antigen unknown. The data were produced by immunoSEQ multiplex PCR, yet TCRdb's version contains in-frame clones alone and is incomplete. The sample lists more than 13,000 clones; 65% to 75% were seen once. Checkpoint therapy with ipilimumab 1 mg/kg began 14 to 28 days after transplant. The V gene's germline CDR1 is LNHDA and CDR2 SQIVND (reference sequence). The CDR3 is 14 amino acids. V was clipped by 6 bases and J by 2 bases; unmatched bases: 6. The gene calls are TRBV19 and TRBJ1-2; 7 nucleotides line up with TRBD1. The receptor's source is a male donor with primary mediastinal lymphoma. Here the sequenced sample was PBMCs, taken in a trial of ipilimumab plus nivolumab as post-transplant consolidation. CDR3 DNA: TGTGCCAGTAGCGGACAGGCGACCAACTATGGCTACACCTTC. This encodes CASSGQATNYGYTF.